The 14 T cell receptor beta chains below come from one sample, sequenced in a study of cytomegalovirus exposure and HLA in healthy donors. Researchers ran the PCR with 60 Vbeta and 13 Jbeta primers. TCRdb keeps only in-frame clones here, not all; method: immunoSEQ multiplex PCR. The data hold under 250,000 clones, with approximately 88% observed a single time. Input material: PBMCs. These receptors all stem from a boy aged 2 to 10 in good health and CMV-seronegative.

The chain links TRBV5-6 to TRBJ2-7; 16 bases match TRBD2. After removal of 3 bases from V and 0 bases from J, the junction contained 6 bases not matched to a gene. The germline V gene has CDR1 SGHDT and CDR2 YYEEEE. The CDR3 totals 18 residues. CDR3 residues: CASSWGTSGRGSSYEQYF. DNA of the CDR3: TGTGCCAGCAGCTGGGGGACTAGCGGGAGGGGGAGCTCCTACGAGCAGTACTTC.

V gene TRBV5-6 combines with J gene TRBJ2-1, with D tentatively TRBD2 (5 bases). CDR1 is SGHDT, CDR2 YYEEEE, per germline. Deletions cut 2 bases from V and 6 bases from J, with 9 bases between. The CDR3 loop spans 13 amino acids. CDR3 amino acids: CASSFPGVNEQFF. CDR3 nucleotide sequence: TGTGCCAGCAGCTTCCCCGGGGTCAATGAGCAGTTCTTC.

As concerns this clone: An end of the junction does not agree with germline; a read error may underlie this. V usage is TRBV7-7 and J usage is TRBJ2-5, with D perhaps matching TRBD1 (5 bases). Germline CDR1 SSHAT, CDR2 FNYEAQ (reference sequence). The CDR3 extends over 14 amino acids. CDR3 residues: CASSFVGAPETQYF. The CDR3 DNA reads TGTGCTAGCAGCTTCGTTGGGGCGCCGGAGACCCAGTACTTC.

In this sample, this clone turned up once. In DNA, the CDR3 is TGTGCCAGCAGCCTTGGACTAGCGGGAGGCTGGGAGCAGTTCTTC. Its translation: CASSLGLAGGWEQFF. The genes are TRBV7-9 and TRBJ2-1; 14 bases align to TRBD2. The trim removed 5 bases at V and 10 bases at J, leaving 7 bases unmatched. Germline CDR1 SEHNR, CDR2 FQNEAQ (reference sequence). This CDR3 spans 15 amino acids.

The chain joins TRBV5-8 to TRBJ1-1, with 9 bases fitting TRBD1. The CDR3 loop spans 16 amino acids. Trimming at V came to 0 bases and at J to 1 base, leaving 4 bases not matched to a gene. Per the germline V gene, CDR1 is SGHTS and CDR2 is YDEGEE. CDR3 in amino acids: CASSLAKGQGNTEAFF. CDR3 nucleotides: TGTGCCAGCAGCTTGGCCAAGGGACAGGGGAACACTGAAGCTTTCTTT.

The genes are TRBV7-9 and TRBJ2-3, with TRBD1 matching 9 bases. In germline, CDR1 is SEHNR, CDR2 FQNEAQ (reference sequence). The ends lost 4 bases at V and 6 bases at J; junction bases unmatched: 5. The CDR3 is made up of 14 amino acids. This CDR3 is CASSWDRVLDTQYF. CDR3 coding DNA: TGTGCCAGCAGCTGGGACAGGGTGTTGGATACGCAGTATTTT.

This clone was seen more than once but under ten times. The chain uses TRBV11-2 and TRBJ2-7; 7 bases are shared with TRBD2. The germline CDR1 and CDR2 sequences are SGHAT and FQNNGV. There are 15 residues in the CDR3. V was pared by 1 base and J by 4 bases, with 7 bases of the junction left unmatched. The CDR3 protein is CASSLVSSGPYEQYF. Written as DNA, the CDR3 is TGTGCCAGCAGCTTAGTTAGTAGCGGGCCGTACGAGCAGTACTTC.

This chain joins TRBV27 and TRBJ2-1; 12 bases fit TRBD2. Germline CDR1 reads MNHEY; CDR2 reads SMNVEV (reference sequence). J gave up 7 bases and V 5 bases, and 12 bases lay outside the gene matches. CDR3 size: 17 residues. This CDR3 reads CASSPQKTSGSRNEQFF. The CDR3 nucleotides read TGTGCCAGCAGTCCTCAGAAGACTAGCGGGAGCAGGAATGAGCAGTTCTTC.

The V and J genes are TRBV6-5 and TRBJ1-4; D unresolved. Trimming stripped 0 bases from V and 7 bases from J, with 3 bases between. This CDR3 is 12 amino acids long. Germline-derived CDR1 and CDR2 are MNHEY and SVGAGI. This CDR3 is CASSYSREKLFF. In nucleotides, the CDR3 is TGTGCCAGCAGTTACTCCCGTGAAAAACTGTTTTTT.

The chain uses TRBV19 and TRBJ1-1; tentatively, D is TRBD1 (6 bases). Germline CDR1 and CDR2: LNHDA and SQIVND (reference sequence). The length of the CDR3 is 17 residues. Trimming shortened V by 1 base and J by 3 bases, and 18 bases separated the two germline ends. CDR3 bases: TGTGCCAGTAGTATAGTCCCTGGGCAGGGGAGTCACACTGAAGCTTTCTTT. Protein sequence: CASSIVPGQGSHTEAFF.

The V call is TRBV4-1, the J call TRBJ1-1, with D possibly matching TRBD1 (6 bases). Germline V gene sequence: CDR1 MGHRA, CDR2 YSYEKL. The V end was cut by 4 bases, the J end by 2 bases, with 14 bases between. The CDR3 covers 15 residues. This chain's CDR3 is CASSPTGLGNTEAFF. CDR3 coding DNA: TGCGCCAGCAGCCCCACAGGGCTCGGTAACACTGAAGCTTTCTTT.

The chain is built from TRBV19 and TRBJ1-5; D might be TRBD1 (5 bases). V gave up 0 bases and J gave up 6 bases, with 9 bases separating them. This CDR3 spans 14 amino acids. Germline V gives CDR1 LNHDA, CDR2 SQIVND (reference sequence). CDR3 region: CASSIDMGGQPQHF. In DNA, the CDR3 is TGTGCCAGTAGTATAGATATGGGGGGTCAGCCCCAGCATTTT.

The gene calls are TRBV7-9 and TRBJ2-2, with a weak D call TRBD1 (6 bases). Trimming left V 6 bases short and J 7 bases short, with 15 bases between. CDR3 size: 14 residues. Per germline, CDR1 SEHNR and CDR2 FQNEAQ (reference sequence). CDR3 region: CASSPESGDGELFF. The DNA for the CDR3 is TGTGCCAGCAGTCCAGAATCAGGGGACGGGGAGCTGTTTTTT.

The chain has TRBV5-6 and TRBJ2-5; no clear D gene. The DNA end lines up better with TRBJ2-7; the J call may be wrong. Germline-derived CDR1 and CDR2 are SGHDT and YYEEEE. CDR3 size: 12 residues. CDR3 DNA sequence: TGTGCCAGCAGCTCCTTAGGCGGCGAGCAGTACTTC. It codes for CASSSLGGEQYF.